A selection of T cell receptor beta chains follows, all from one sample in a study of blood T cells in healthy people across ages. TCRdb fed the 5' RACE reads into MiXCR, producing one record per CDR3 protein. The sample lists 890,000 or so distinct CDR3 sequences; less than 80% were seen once. Sequencing used blood. The source is a man aged 25 to 45 in good health. Both conserved end residues are trimmed from each CDR3. Clone size, where shown, is once, few, many, or a class for clones that have expanded.

>TRBV5-4|.
ASSGTPSYEQY
>TRBV6-2/TRBV6-3|few
ASSSRQGNYNEQF
>TRBV15|few
ATSREVGRGHTPYEQY
>TRBV18|few
ASSPRDTLKRSYNEQF
>TRBV7-3|.
ASGARSRDTQY
>TRBV30|once
AWSVTNYEQY
>TRBV28|.
ASSPRPGGQY
>TRBV27|.
ASSLGQGARHTEAF
>TRBV12-3/TRBV12-4|.
ASSPGTGDWTGELF
>TRBV27|many
ASSSTRVPGELF
>TRBV7-2|.
ASSLGPSTPGANVLT
>TRBV11-2|few
ASSLLSRTESGIKSAYEQY
>TRBV20-1|.
SAWVWETQY
>TRBV9|few
ASSAGTSGAHEQF
>TRBV28|.
ASTTGQIINEQF
>TRBV9|few
ASSALEGANYGYT
>TRBV28|.
ASSLPGAAYEQY
>TRBV7-2|.
ASSLALGAGGPQH
>TRBV15|.
AAGKNTYERY
>TRBV6-5|once
ASSYPAGGGSFGYT
>TRBV4-1|.
ASSPEGLAGRETQY
>TRBV20-1|.
SARVPGIYEQY
>TRBV10-2|.
ASMLEQF
>TRBV7-9|.
ASSWGEEQY
>TRBV20-1|.
SAPPYNEQY
>TRBV6-5|few
ATEPGQGHNEQF
>TRBV9|few
ASSLAPALYNEQF
>TRBV27|.
ATARDPLSNQPQH
>TRBV20-1|few
STYEGPYNEQF
>TRBV4-2|once
ASSQEIEGRSTDTQY
>TRBV20-1|.
SAKLAGDTGELF
>TRBV20-1|.
SAQDLVSSPQETQY
>TRBV12-3/TRBV12-4|few
ASSLDVGDWYEQY
>TRBV7-2|.
ASSPRESGYEQY
>TRBV4-3|.
ASSQEPGGTQY
>TRBV28|.
ASSSPGLKSYEQY
>TRBV4-3|.
ASSPTSYPTTEAF
>TRBV20-1|.
SAPWGNTEAF
>TRBV7-8|once
ASSYARTLSREKLF
>TRBV15|.
ATSRGSGLKYYEQY
>TRBV28|.
ASFTGRVETQY
>TRBV10-3|.
AISGRASTDTQY